This T cell receptor beta chain was found in a study of blood T cell repertoires in COVID-19. Whole-study context: Researchers got acute and convalescent COVID-19 samples from the United States, Italy and Spain. In each case, the material was cDNA or gDNA derived from T cells, B-cell-depleted T cells, or PBMCs.

Under the authors' procedure: Scientists estimated how many nucleated cells there were by amplifying reference gene primers. Data came from immunoSEQ multiplex PCR; TCRdb stores just in-frame clones and leaves some out. The V and J calls and clone size come from that table; D and trimming were worked out from the DNA. Of over 85,000 clones in the sample, more than 70% were seen once. CDR3 length: 13 residues. Germline lookup yields CDR1 GTSNPN and CDR2 SVGIG (reference sequence). V was cut by 2 bases and J by 2 bases, with 8 bases left in between. Source material: peripheral blood. This receptor was taken from a man aged 70-80 years with acute or convalescent COVID-19. V gene TRBV30 combines with J gene TRBJ2-3; TRBD2 is a possible D gene (5 bases). The CDR3 spells CAWSIGDTDTQYF. The CDR3 bases are TGTGCCTGGAGTATCGGGGACACAGATACGCAGTATTTT.